These T cell receptor beta chains were read from a single sample in a study of blood T cell repertoires in COVID-19. Generated by immunoSEQ multiplex PCR, the TCRdb table keeps only in-frame clones and is missing some. The repertoire holds 110,000 to 150,000 clones, with roughly 80% as singletons. Source material: peripheral blood. All receptors derive from a human donor in a cohort sampled during active COVID-19. CDR3s include the opening cysteine and the closing phenylalanine or tryptophan. Each record gives: J gene, V gene, clone size, D gene, CDR3 DNA, CDR3 protein. A D gene is named only where the DNA matches it firmly. The size field is filled for only some rows; it gives once, few, many or a size class.

j_gene: TRBJ1-5
v_gene: TRBV7-2
abundance: once
d_gene: NA
CDR3nt: TGTGCCAGCAGCTTAATGGGACTGCGCGATCAGCCCCAGCATTTT
CDR3aa: CASSLMGLRDQPQHF

j_gene: TRBJ2-5
v_gene: TRBV6-5
abundance: NA
d_gene: TRBD2
CDR3nt: TGTGCCAGCAGTCTACTAGCGGGGGCGTTAGAGACCCAGTACTTC
CDR3aa: CASSLLAGALETQYF

j_gene: TRBJ1-4
v_gene: TRBV5-1
abundance: NA
d_gene: NA
CDR3nt: TGCGCCAGCAGCTTGGTCCCGGGTGAGGAAAAACTGTTTTTT
CDR3aa: CASSLVPGEEKLFF

j_gene: TRBJ2-3
v_gene: TRBV28
abundance: once
d_gene: NA
CDR3nt: TGTGCCAGCAGTGGGACAGGACCGCGGGGGTTAGATACGCAGTATTTT
CDR3aa: CASSGTGPRGLDTQYF

j_gene: TRBJ1-4
v_gene: TRBV4-1
abundance: NA
d_gene: NA
CDR3nt: TGCGCCAGCAGCCAAGCCCCGGGACATATCCCTACTGGAGAAAAACTGTTTTTT
CDR3aa: CASSQAPGHIPTGEKLFF

j_gene: TRBJ1-4
v_gene: TRBV5-1
abundance: NA
d_gene: NA
CDR3nt: TGCGCCAGCAGTCACGGGTCGACTAATGAAAAACTGTTTTTT
CDR3aa: CASSHGSTNEKLFF

j_gene: TRBJ1-1
v_gene: TRBV9
abundance: NA
d_gene: NA
CDR3nt: TGTGCCAGCAGCGTAGATGTCAGGGGTGGTCCTGAAGCTTTCTTT
CDR3aa: CASSVDVRGGPEAFF

j_gene: TRBJ2-7
v_gene: TRBV18
abundance: NA
d_gene: NA
CDR3nt: TGTGCCAGCTCACCCGAGTCGGGGTGGGGCTACGAGCAGTACTTC
CDR3aa: CASSPESGWGYEQYF

j_gene: TRBJ2-1
v_gene: TRBV4-1
abundance: NA
d_gene: TRBD2
CDR3nt: TGCGCCAGCAGCCAGACGGTAGCGGGGGGGCGTTTCGAGCAGTTCTTC
CDR3aa: CASSQTVAGGRFEQFF

j_gene: TRBJ1-2
v_gene: TRBV19
abundance: NA
d_gene: NA
CDR3nt: TGTGCCAGTAGGAGAGAACACGCGGGGTATGGCTACACCTTC
CDR3aa: CASRREHAGYGYTF

j_gene: TRBJ2-7
v_gene: TRBV9
abundance: NA
d_gene: NA
CDR3nt: TGTGCCAGCAGCCCCACAGGGTCCAACCTTCTCGAGCAGTACTTC
CDR3aa: CASSPTGSNLLEQYF

j_gene: TRBJ2-4
v_gene: TRBV19
abundance: NA
d_gene: TRBD2
CDR3nt: TGTGCCAGTAGTATAACACGCGGGGCAGGGCGGGGGAAAAACATTCAGTACTTC
CDR3aa: CASSITRGAGRGKNIQYF

j_gene: TRBJ1-5
v_gene: TRBV2
abundance: NA
d_gene: NA
CDR3nt: TGTGCCAGCACCGGACGGGGGGGGAATCAGCCCCAGCATTTT
CDR3aa: CASTGRGGNQPQHF

j_gene: TRBJ1-2
v_gene: TRBV6-1
abundance: NA
d_gene: NA
CDR3nt: TGTGCCAGCAGTGACAGGGGTGGCTACACCTTC
CDR3aa: CASSDRGGYTF

j_gene: TRBJ2-5
v_gene: TRBV12-3/TRBV12-4
abundance: NA
d_gene: NA
CDR3nt: TGTGCCAGCAGTTCACGGGGCCAAGAGACCCAGTACTTC
CDR3aa: CASSSRGQETQYF

j_gene: TRBJ1-4
v_gene: TRBV25-1
abundance: NA
d_gene: TRBD1
CDR3nt: TGTGCCACCGGGACAGCAACTAATGAAAAACTGTTTTTT
CDR3aa: CATGTATNEKLFF

j_gene: TRBJ2-1
v_gene: TRBV10-2
abundance: NA
d_gene: TRBD2
CDR3nt: TGCGCCAGCAGTGACCTACTAGCGGGAACGAACAATGAGCAGTTCTTC
CDR3aa: CASSDLLAGTNNEQFF

j_gene: TRBJ2-1
v_gene: TRBV6-5
abundance: NA
d_gene: NA
CDR3nt: TGTGCCAGCAGTTACTCGATGGGCAGGAGGGGAGGTGAGCAGTTCTTC
CDR3aa: CASSYSMGRRGGEQFF

j_gene: TRBJ1-2
v_gene: TRBV9
abundance: NA
d_gene: NA
CDR3nt: TGTGCCAGCACCCAAGGGCAGGGGCCCTATGGCTACACCTTC
CDR3aa: CASTQGQGPYGYTF

j_gene: TRBJ2-7
v_gene: TRBV11-1
abundance: once
d_gene: TRBD1
CDR3nt: TGTGCCAGCAGCTTACCTGACAGGGCTTACTACGAGCAGTACTTC
CDR3aa: CASSLPDRAYYEQYF

j_gene: TRBJ1-5
v_gene: TRBV10-3
abundance: once
d_gene: NA
CDR3nt: TGTGCCATCAGTGAGTCCAACCGGGCCGCCGCGGGTCAGCCCCAGCATTTT
CDR3aa: CAISESNRAAAGQPQHF

j_gene: TRBJ2-7
v_gene: TRBV7-2
abundance: NA
d_gene: TRBD1
CDR3nt: TGTGCCAGCAGCTTACCGGGACAGGGACCCCACGAGCAGTACTTC
CDR3aa: CASSLPGQGPHEQYF

j_gene: TRBJ1-6
v_gene: TRBV3-1/TRBV3-2
abundance: NA
d_gene: TRBD1
CDR3nt: TGTGCCAGCAACCAGGACAGGACTAATTCACCCCTCCACTTT
CDR3aa: CASNQDRTNSPLHF

j_gene: TRBJ1-1
v_gene: TRBV7-8
abundance: NA
d_gene: NA
CDR3nt: TGTGCCAGCAGCTTAGTGGGGGCCATGAACACTGAAGCTTTCTTT
CDR3aa: CASSLVGAMNTEAFF

j_gene: TRBJ1-2
v_gene: TRBV4-2
abundance: NA
d_gene: NA
CDR3nt: TGTGCCAGCAGCCTTGTCACCGGGACAAATAACTATGGCTACACCTTC
CDR3aa: CASSLVTGTNNYGYTF

j_gene: TRBJ2-7
v_gene: TRBV6-5
abundance: NA
d_gene: TRBD2
CDR3nt: TGTGCCAGCAGTTTACCGGGAGGGACCTACGAGCAGTACTTC
CDR3aa: CASSLPGGTYEQYF

j_gene: TRBJ1-2
v_gene: TRBV9
abundance: NA
d_gene: NA
CDR3nt: TGTGCCAGCAGCGTGGCAGGTTATGGCTACACCTTC
CDR3aa: CASSVAGYGYTF